Below, 11 T cell receptor beta chains from the same sample are listed, as sequenced in a study of T cells in Graves' hyperthyroidism and ophthalmopathy. RNA transcripts yielded amplified TCR beta CDR3 regions. HTBI primers were employed in a first-round RT-PCR of the TCR CDR3. TCRdb processed the multiplex PCR reads anew with MiXCR; each CDR3 protein has one entry. Seen here are about 59,000 distinct CDR3 sequences, approximately 53% observed once, and the top ten hold 2.5% to 4%. Sample: blood. The receptors here all came from a woman aged 60 to 75 with Graves' ophthalmopathy.

As for this clonotype: At one of its ends the junction is not consistent with the germline gene, which may arise from a read error. The V call is TRBV4-1, the J call TRBJ2-7; D is perhaps TRBD2 (6 bases). The CDR3 totals 17 residues. Germline lookup yields CDR1 MGHRA and CDR2 YSYEKL. DNA for the CDR3: TGTGCCAGCAGCAAAGTGCTTAGTAGCGGCCTAGTCTACGAGCAGTACTTC. Translating it yields CASSKVLSSGLVYEQYF.

This clonotype was recorded once. One end of the junction does not line up with germline, which may come from a read error. V is TRBV11-2 and J is TRBJ1-1; D ambiguous. The CDR3 length is 16 residues. The germline V gene encodes CDR1 SGHAT and CDR2 FQNNGV. The CDR3 coding sequence is TGTGCCAACAGCTGGGTAAAGGGATTCCTGGACACTGAAGCTTTCTTT. Amino acid sequence: CANSWVKGFLDTEAFF.

This clonotype was counted a few times. No conserved phenylalanine or tryptophan is present at the end of the CDR3, so a read error is the likely explanation. The DNA is left out, because the CDR3 cannot be placed on it with certainty; the CDR3 is given as TCRdb lists it. The rearrangement uses TRBV7-2 and TRBJ1-2. The CDR3 contains 10 residues when both ends are counted. Germline V gene lookup returns CDR1 SGHTA and CDR2 FQGNSA. CDR3 loop: CASSLDPSGR.

The V and J genes are TRBV11-3 and TRBJ1-4; D is undetermined. In germline, CDR1 is SGHNT, CDR2 YENEEA. V lost 5 bases to trimming and J lost 5 bases, with 18 bases between them. The CDR3 has 16 amino acids. The CDR3 loop reads CASSPGVAVYNEKLFF. Written as DNA, the CDR3 is TGTGCCAGCAGCCCCGGGGTAGCGGTCTACAATGAAAAACTGTTTTTT.

Of note for this clonotype: One base away lies a much larger clone, so this may be a sequencing read error. The chain recombines TRBV2 with TRBJ1-1; the D is unclear. The CDR3 totals 12 residues. Germline V lookup: CDR1 SNHLY, CDR2 FYNNEI. CDR3: CASSQARVKALF. CDR3 bases: TGTGCCAGCAGCCAAGCGAGGGTAAAAGCTCTCTTT.

V usage is TRBV5-1 and J usage is TRBJ2-1; 9 bases agree with TRBD2. CDR1 and CDR2 from the germline V gene are SGHRS and YFSETQ. This CDR3 contains 20 residues. V dropped 4 bases and J dropped 6; count of bases not matched to a gene: 23. The CDR3 sequence: CASSLRKTGITGLASNEQFF. Here the CDR3 DNA reads TGCGCCAGCAGCCTTCGCAAGACAGGGATTACGGGACTAGCCTCCAATGAGCAGTTCTTC. The variable domain in full, with the rest retrieved from reference TRBV5-1 and TRBJ2-1, is KAGVTQTPRYLIKTRGQQVTLSCSPISGHRSVSWYQQTPGQGLQFLFEYFSETQRNKGNFPGRFSGRQFSNSRSEMNVSTLELGDSALYLCASSLRKTGITGLASNEQFFGPGTRLTVL.

This clonotype was picked up many times. The chain employs TRBV19 and TRBJ2-6; D may be TRBD1 (5 bases). Trimming removed 1 base at V and 1 base at J, with 14 bases between. The germline V gene has CDR1 LNHDA and CDR2 SQIVND (reference sequence). This CDR3 comprises 18 residues. The CDR3 is CASSIGKAGYSGANVLTF. The CDR3 nucleotides are TGTGCCAGTAGTATAGGTAAGGCAGGGTATTCTGGGGCCAACGTCCTGACTTTC.

This clonotype has ten or more counts. The CDR3 DNA is TGTGCCAGCAGACCCCCCAATTCGGCGGGAACCGCAGATACGCAGTATTTT. This codes for CASRPPNSAGTADTQYF. The chain carries TRBV11-2 and TRBJ2-3; D perhaps matches TRBD2 (6 bases). The germline CDR1 and CDR2 sequences are SGHAT and FQNNGV. Trimming shortened V by 6 bases and J by 4 bases, and 23 bases separated the two germline ends. There are 17 residues in the CDR3. The full variable domain, completed using reference TRBV11-2 and TRBJ2-3, is EAGVAQSPRYKIIEKRQSVAFWCNPISGHATLYWYQQILGQGPKLLIQFQNNGVVDDSQLPKDRFSAERLKGVDSTLKIQPAKLEDSAVYLCASRPPNSAGTADTQYFGPGTRLTVL.

This clonotype was observed many times. The chain is built from TRBV5-6 and TRBJ1-6; perhaps TRBD1 as D (5 bases). V was shortened by 5 bases and J by 7 bases, with 13 bases between the two germline ends. Germline V gene lookup returns CDR1 SGHDT and CDR2 YYEEEE. CDR3 length equals 14 residues. The CDR3 DNA follows: TGTGCCAGCAGAACCGGGGCCGGGAATTCACCCCTCCACTTT. Its translation is CASRTGAGNSPLHF.

There are many counts of this clonotype. V and J are TRBV27 and TRBJ2-3; 7 positions match TRBD2. CDR1 is MNHEY, CDR2 SMNVEV, per germline (reference sequence). V shed 6 bases and J 4 bases; nucleotides not matched to a gene: 10. This CDR3 is built from 15 residues. The CDR3 protein is CASSTAGVTADTQYF. In DNA form, the CDR3 reads TGTGCCAGCAGCACCGCGGGAGTTACAGCAGATACGCAGTATTTT.

The rearrangement links TRBV9 to TRBJ2-7, with D perhaps being TRBD1 or TRBD2 (5 bases each). V was clipped by 2 bases and J by 1 base, with 10 bases between them. CDR1 and CDR2 from the germline V gene are SGDLS and YYNGEE. The CDR3 length is 14 residues. The CDR3 spells CASSVGTVSYEQYF. In DNA form, the CDR3 reads TGTGCCAGCAGCGTCGGGACCGTTTCCTACGAGCAGTACTTC.